Detailed here is one T cell receptor (beta chain). These data come from a study of control samples from healthy donors and cancer patients. Looked up from germline, CDR1 is MNHEY and CDR2 is SVGAGI. Trimming took off 4 bases at V and 11 bases at J, with 14 bases between the two ends. CDR3 length equals 12 residues. TCRdb's copy holds only in-frame clones and misses some; the assay was immunoSEQ multiplex PCR. The sample has approximately 70,000 clones; about 90% are singletons. This rearrangement joins TRBV6-5 to TRBJ1-1; no clear D. The TCR originated in a woman aged 45 to 65 in good health. Sequenced sample: blood. The CDR3 coding sequence is TGTGCCAGCAGTTCAGGAGGGAATGTTGCTTTCTTT. Translating gives CASSSGGNVAFF.